This TCR beta chain stems from a study of cytomegalovirus exposure and HLA in healthy donors. Study-level results: Among the most significant clusters, several appeared linked to common viral pathogens in a later analysis. In vitro, three CMV-associated chains proved specific for CMV antigens. The study assumed roughly uniform donor sequencing depth for presence/absence analyses.

The germline CDR1 and CDR2 sequences are SGHAT and FQNNGV. V was trimmed by 7 bases and J by 4 bases, leaving 17 bases between them. The CDR3 contains 15 residues. A multiplex PCR was run with 60 Vbeta primers and 13 Jbeta primers. TCRdb's copy holds only in-frame clones and misses some; the assay was immunoSEQ multiplex PCR. The sample lists around 140,000 clones; roughly 70% were seen once. Concerning this clone: No antigen is known for it.

The TCR was taken from a man aged 25-40 years in good health and CMV-seronegative. The rearrangement joins TRBV11-2 to TRBJ2-1; tentative D call: TRBD1 (6 bases). Sequenced: PBMCs. CDR3 sequence (DNA): TGTGCCAGCATCCTACAGGGAACGAATTACAATGAGCAGTTCTTC. This encodes CASILQGTNYNEQFF.